The T cell receptor beta chain under discussion was sequenced for a study of T cells after yellow fever vaccination. Only a few counts were recorded for this clonotype. As yet, its antigen is unknown. Production of TCR cDNA was by 5'RACE template switching, which also added a universal primer site and UMIs. In TCRdb, the 5' RACE reads were re-called with MiXCR into one record per CDR3 protein. The data contain 250,000 to 400,000 distinct CDR3 sequences, roughly 4.3% of them seen just once; the ten biggest clones take up 20% to 25%. Study results and caveats: Booster samples showed a return of most primary-vaccination clones (under 98% CD4, over 70% CD8).

This receptor was obtained from a man aged 18 to 29 who received the YFV17D yellow fever vaccine. The sample was PBMCs, taken 5 days after the yellow fever booster vaccination.

The CDR3 is CASSQVGRGGYTF. The CDR3 DNA follows: TGCGCCAGCAGCCAAGTGGGTCGAGGTGGCTACACCTTC. The J gene is TRBJ1-2, the V gene TRBV4-1; D unresolved. Germline CDR1 MGHRA, CDR2 YSYEKL. The CDR3 loop spans 13 amino acids. Trimming shortened V by 1 base and J by 7 bases, and 10 bases separated the two germline ends.